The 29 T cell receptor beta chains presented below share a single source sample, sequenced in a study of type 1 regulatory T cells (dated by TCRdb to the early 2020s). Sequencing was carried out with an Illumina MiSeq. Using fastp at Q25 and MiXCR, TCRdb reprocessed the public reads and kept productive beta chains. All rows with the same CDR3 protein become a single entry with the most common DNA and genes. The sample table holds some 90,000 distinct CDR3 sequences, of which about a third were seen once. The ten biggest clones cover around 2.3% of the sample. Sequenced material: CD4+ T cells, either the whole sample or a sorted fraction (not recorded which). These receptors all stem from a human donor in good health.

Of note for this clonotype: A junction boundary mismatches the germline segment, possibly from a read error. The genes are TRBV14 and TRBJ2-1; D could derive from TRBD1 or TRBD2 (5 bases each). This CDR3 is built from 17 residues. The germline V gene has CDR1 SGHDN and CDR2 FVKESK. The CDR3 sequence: CASSRRGSASLYNEQLF. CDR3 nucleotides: TGTGCCAGCAGCAGAAGGGGTTCAGCTAGCCTCTACAATGAGCAGCTCTTC.

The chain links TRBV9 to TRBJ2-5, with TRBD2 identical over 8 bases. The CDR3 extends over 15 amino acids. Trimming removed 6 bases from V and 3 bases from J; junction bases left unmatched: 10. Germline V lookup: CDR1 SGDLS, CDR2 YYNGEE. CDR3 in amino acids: CASTPGAGVEETQYF. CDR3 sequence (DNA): TGTGCCAGCACTCCAGGAGCGGGAGTGGAAGAGACCCAGTACTTC.

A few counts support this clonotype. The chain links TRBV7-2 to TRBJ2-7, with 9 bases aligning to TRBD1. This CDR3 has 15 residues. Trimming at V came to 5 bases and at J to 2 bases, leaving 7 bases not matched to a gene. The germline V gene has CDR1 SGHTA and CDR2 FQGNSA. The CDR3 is CASSPGTGLPYEQYF. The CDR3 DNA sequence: TGTGCCAGCAGCCCAGGGACAGGGCTACCCTACGAGCAGTACTTC.

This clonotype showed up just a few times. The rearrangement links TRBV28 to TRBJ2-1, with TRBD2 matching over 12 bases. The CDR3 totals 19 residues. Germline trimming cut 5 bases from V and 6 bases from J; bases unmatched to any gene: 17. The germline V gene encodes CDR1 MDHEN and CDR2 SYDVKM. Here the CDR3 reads CASSRATLLSTSGSNEQFF. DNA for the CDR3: TGTGCCAGCAGTCGCGCGACCCTCCTGTCGACTAGCGGGAGCAATGAGCAGTTCTTC.

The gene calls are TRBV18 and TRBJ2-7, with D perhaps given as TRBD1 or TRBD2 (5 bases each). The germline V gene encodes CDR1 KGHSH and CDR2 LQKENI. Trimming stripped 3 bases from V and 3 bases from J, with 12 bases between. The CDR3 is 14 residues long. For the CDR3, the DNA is TGTGCCAGCTCACCTAGGGACGGTGGCTACGAGCAGTACTTC. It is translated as CASSPRDGGYEQYF. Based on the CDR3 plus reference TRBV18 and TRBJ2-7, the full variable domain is NAGVMQNPRHLVRRRGQEARLRCSPMKGHSHVYWYRQLPEEGLKFMVYLQKENIIDESGMPKERFSAEFPKEGPSILRIQQVVRGDSAAYFCASSPRDGGYEQYFGPGTRLTVT.

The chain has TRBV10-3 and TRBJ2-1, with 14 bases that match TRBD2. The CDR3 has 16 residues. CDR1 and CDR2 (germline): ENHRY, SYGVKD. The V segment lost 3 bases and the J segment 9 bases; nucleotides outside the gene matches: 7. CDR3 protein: CAISDRTSGRLGEQFF. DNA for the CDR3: TGTGCCATCAGTGACAGGACTAGCGGGAGGTTGGGTGAGCAGTTCTTC.

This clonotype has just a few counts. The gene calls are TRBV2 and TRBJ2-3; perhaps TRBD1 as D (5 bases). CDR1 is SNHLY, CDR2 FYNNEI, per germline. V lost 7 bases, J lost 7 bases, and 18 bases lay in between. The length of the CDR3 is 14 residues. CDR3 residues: CASIGGQGRNTQYF. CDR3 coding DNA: TGTGCCAGCATTGGTGGTCAGGGTCGAAATACGCAGTATTTT.

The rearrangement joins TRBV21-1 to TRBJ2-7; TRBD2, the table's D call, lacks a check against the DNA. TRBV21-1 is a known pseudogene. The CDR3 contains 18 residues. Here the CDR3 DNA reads TGTGCCAGCAGCAAGGCCAGAAACTGGACTAGTCCCAACTACGAGCAGTACTTC. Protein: CASSKARNWTSPNYEQYF.

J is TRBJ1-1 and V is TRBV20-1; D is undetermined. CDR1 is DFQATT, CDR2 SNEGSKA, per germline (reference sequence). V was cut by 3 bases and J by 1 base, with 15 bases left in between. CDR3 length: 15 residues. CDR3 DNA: TGCAGTGCTAGGGGGAGAGTAGGTTGGAACACTGAAGCTTTCTTT. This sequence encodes CSARGRVGWNTEAFF.

CDR3 residues: CASSYDPRGNWNEQYF. The CDR3 DNA sequence: TGTGCCAGCAGTTACGATCCCAGGGGGAACTGGAACGAGCAGTACTTC. The rearrangement uses TRBV6-5 and TRBJ2-7; 7 bases fit TRBD1. The CDR3 loop spans 16 amino acids. Germline assignment: CDR1 MNHEY and CDR2 SVGAGI. With 2 bases clipped from V and 5 bases from J, the junction kept 12 bases outside the gene matches.

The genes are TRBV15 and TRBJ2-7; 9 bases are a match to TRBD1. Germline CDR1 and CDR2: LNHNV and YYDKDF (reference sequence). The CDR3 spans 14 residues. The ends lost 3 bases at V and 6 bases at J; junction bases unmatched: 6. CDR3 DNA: TGTGCCACCAGCAGGGACAGGGGACCTTTCGAGCAGTACTTC. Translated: CATSRDRGPFEQYF. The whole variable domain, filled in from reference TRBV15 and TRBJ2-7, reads DAMVIQNPRYQVTQFGKPVTLSCSQTLNHNVMYWYQQKSSQAPKLLFHYYDKDFNNEADTPDNFQSRRPNTSFCFLDIRSPGLGDTAMYLCATSRDRGPFEQYFGPGTRLTVT.

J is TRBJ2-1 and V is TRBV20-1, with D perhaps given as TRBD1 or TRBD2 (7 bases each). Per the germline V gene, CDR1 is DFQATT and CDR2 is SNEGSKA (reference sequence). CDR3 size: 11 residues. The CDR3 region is CRPQGGNEQFF. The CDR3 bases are TGCAGACCCCAGGGGGGGAATGAGCAGTTCTTC.

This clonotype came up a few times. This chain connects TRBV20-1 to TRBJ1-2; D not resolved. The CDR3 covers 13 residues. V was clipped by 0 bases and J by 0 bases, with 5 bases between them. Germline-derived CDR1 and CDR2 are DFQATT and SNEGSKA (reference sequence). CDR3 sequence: CSARDPANYGYTF. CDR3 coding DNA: TGCAGTGCTAGAGATCCAGCTAACTATGGCTACACCTTC.

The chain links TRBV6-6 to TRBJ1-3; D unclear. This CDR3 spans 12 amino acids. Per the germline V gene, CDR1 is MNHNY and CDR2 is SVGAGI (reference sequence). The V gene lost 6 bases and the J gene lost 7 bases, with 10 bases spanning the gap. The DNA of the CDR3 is TGTGCCAGCAGCCTAGGATTGAACACCATATATTTT. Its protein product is CASSLGLNTIYF.

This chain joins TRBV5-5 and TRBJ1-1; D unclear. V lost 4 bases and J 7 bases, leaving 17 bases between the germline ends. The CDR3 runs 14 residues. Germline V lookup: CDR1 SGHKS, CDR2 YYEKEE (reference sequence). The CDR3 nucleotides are TGTGCCAGCAGCCAATTGCTGGACGGAAATGAAGCTTTCTTT. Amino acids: CASSQLLDGNEAFF.

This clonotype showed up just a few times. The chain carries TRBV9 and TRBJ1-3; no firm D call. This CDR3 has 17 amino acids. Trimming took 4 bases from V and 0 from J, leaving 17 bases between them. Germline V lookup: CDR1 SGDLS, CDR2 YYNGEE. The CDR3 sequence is CASSHERGTGSGNTIYF. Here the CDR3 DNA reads TGTGCCAGCAGCCACGAGCGTGGTACCGGCTCTGGAAACACCATATATTTT.

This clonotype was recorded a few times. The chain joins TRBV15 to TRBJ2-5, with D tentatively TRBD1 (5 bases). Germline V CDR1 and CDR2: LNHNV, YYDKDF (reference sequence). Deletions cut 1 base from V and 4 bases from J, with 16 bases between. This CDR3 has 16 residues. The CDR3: CATSRVPGMTVETQYF. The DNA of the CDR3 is TGTGCCACCAGCAGAGTCCCAGGGATGACCGTAGAGACCCAGTACTTC.

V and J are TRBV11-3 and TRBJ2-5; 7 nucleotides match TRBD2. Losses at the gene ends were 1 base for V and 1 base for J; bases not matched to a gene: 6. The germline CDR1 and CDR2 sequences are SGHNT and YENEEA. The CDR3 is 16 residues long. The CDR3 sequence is CASSLGEGIFQETQYF. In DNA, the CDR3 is TGTGCCAGCAGCTTAGGGGAGGGAATCTTCCAAGAGACCCAGTACTTC.

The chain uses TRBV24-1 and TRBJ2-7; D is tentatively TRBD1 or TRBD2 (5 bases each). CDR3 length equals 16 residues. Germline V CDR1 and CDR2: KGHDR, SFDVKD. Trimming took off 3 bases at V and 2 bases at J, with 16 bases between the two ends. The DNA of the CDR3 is TGTGCCACCAGTGATATCCGGGACCCAAGTCCCTACGAGCAGTACTTC. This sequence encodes CATSDIRDPSPYEQYF.

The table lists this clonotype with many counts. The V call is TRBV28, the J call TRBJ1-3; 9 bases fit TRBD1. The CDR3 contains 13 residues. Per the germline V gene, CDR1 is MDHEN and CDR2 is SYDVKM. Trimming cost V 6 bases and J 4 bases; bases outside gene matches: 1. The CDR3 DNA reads TGTGCCAGCAGGGACAGGGGAGGAAACACCATATATTTT. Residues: CASRDRGGNTIYF.

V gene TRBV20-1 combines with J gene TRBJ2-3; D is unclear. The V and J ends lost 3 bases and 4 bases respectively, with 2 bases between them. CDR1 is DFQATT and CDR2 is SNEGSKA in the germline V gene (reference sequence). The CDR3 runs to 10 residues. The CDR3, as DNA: TGCAGTGCTAGCTCAGATACGCAGTATTTT. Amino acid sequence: CSASSDTQYF.

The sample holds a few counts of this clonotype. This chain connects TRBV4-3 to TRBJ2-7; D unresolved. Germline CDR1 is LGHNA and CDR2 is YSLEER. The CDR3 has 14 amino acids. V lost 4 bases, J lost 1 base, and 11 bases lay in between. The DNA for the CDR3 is TGCGCCAGCAGCCTAGGCCTTTCATCCTACGAGCAGTACTTC. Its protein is CASSLGLSSYEQYF.

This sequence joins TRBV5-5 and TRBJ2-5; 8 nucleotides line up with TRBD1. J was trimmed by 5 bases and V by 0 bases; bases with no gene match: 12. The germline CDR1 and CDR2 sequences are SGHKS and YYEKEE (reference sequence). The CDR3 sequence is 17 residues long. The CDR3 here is CASSLEAGGLRLETQYF. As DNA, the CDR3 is TGTGCCAGCAGCTTGGAGGCAGGGGGCCTTCGTCTGGAGACCCAGTACTTC.

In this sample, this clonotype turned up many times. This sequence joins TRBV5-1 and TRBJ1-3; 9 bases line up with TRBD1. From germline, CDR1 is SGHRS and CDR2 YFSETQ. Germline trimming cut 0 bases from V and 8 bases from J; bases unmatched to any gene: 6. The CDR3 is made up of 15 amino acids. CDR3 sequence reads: CASSLEGQGWDTIYF. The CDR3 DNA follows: TGCGCCAGCAGCTTGGAGGGACAGGGATGGGACACCATATATTTT. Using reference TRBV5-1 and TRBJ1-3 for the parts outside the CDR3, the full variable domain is KAGVTQTPRYLIKTRGQQVTLSCSPISGHRSVSWYQQTPGQGLQFLFEYFSETQRNKGNFPGRFSGRQFSNSRSEMNVSTLELGDSALYLCASSLEGQGWDTIYFGEGSWLTVV.

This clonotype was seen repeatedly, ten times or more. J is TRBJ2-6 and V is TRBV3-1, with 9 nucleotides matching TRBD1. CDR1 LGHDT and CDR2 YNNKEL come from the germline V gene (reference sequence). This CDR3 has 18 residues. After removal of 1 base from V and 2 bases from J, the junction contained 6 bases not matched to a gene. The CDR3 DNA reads TGTGCCAGCAGCCAAGGATGGGACAGGGTTCCTGGGGCCAACGTCCTGACTTTC. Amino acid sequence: CASSQGWDRVPGANVLTF.

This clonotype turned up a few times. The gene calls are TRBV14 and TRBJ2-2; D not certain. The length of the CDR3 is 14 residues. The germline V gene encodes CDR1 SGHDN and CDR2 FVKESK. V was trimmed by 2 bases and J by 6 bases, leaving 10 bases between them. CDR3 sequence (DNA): TGTGCCAGCAGCCAAACACCACCCCCCGGGGAGCTGTTTTTT. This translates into CASSQTPPPGELFF.

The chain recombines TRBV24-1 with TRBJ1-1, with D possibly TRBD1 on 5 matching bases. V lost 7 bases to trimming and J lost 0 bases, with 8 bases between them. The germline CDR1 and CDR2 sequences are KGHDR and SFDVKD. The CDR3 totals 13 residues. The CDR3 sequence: CATRGEMNTEAFF. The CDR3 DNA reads TGTGCCACCAGAGGGGAAATGAACACTGAAGCTTTCTTT.

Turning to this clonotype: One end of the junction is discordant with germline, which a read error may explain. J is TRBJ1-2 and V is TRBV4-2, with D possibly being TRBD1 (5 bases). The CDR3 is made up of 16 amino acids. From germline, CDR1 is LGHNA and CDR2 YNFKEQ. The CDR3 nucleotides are TGTGCCAGCCGCCAGGGTGGCGAATCTCCTAACTATGGCTACACCTTC. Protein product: CASRQGGESPNYGYTF.

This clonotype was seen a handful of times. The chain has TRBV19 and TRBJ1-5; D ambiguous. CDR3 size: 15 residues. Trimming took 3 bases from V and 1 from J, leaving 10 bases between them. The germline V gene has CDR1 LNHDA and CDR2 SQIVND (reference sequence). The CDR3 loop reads CASSIPAGSNQPQHF. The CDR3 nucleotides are TGTGCCAGTAGTATCCCGGCGGGAAGCAATCAGCCCCAGCATTTT.